A single T cell receptor beta chain is shown here with its context. No conserved phenylalanine or tryptophan ends this CDR3, so it is likely a read error. The source of the sample is a study of radiation and T cells in renal cell carcinoma. Documented time point: blood 4 weeks post-SBRT, at nephrectomy. Treatment indicated: 15 Gy SBRT to primary tumor, nephrectomy 4 weeks later. The CDR3 loop spans 14 amino acids. Per the germline V gene, CDR1 is SGHTA and CDR2 is FQGNSA. The V and J ends lost 3 bases and 8 bases respectively, with 16 bases between them. TCRdb keeps only in-frame clones here, not all; method: immunoSEQ multiplex PCR. The data contain about 83,000 clones, over 65% of them singletons.

The starting material was blood, obtained from a patient whose treatment included radiotherapy and nephrectomy. J is TRBJ1-1 and V is TRBV7-2; no clear D gene. This TCR was recovered from a woman aged 60-75 years with renal cell carcinoma. The CDR3, as DNA: TGTGCCAGCAGCTTCAAAGACGGTCTAGGAGAAGCTTTCCTT. This sequence encodes CASSFKDGLGEAFL.